These 11 T cell receptor beta chains originate from one sample sequenced in a study of T cells in Graves' hyperthyroidism and ophthalmopathy. Template material for amplifying TCR beta CDR3 regions consisted of RNA transcripts. The TCR CDR3 first-round RT-PCR relied on the HTBI primer set. TCRdb reprocessed the multiplex PCR reads via MiXCR and lists one record per CDR3 protein. The sample consists of approximately 270,000 distinct CDR3 sequences, more than 14% of them appearing once. Sequencing was done on a sample of blood. The origin of the receptors is a middle-aged woman with Graves' hyperthyroidism that later progressed to Graves' ophthalmopathy.

This clonotype was counted ten times or more. The chain combines TRBV19 with TRBJ1-4; D uncertain. The V and J ends lost 3 bases and 0 bases respectively, with 5 bases between them. The germline gives CDR1 LNHDA, CDR2 SQIVND (reference sequence). The CDR3 extends over 14 amino acids. CDR3 amino acids: CASSMTATNEKLFF. CDR3 sequence (DNA): TGTGCCAGTAGTATGACGGCAACTAATGAAAAACTGTTTTTT.

The chain is built from TRBV5-1 and TRBJ2-7, with D possibly being TRBD2 (5 bases). The germline V gene has CDR1 SGHRS and CDR2 YFSETQ. The CDR3 is 15 amino acids. The V end lost 4 bases, the J end lost 0 bases, and 14 bases lay between the germline ends. CDR3 in amino acids: CASSPDGGSSYEQYF. DNA of the CDR3: TGCGCCAGCAGCCCGGATGGAGGAAGCTCCTACGAGCAGTACTTC. Full variable domain (remainder filled in from reference TRBV5-1 and TRBJ2-7): KAGVTQTPRYLIKTRGQQVTLSCSPISGHRSVSWYQQTPGQGLQFLFEYFSETQRNKGNFPGRFSGRQFSNSRSEMNVSTLELGDSALYLCASSPDGGSSYEQYFGPGTRLTVT.

The J gene is TRBJ2-2, the V gene TRBV3-1; 7 bases agree with TRBD1. The CDR3 runs 15 residues. The ends lost 4 bases at V and 5 bases at J; junction bases unmatched: 7. CDR1 and CDR2 from the germline V gene are LGHDT and YNNKEL (reference sequence). CDR3: CASSLRQGSTGELFF. The CDR3, as DNA: TGTGCCAGCAGCCTCCGACAGGGAAGTACCGGGGAGCTGTTTTTT.

This chain joins TRBV28 and TRBJ2-7; 10 bases line up with TRBD1. The CDR3 has 13 amino acids. Per germline, CDR1 MDHEN and CDR2 SYDVKM. V trimming: 5 bases; J trimming: 8 bases; junction bases outside the gene matches: 6. The CDR3 nucleotides are TGTGCCAGCAGTCGACCGACAGGGGGCAAGCAGTACTTC. This codes for CASSRPTGGKQYF.

The chain employs TRBV6-5 and TRBJ2-1; TRBD2 is a possible D gene (6 bases). Germline CDR1 reads MNHEY; CDR2 reads SVGAGI. CDR3 size: 15 residues. V lost 3 bases, J lost 6 bases, and 15 bases lay in between. The CDR3 here is CASSYLAGPSNEQFF. The CDR3 DNA is TGTGCCAGCAGTTATCTGGCGGGACCCAGCAATGAGCAGTTCTTC.

This clonotype has a count of ten or more. The CDR3 region is CASSALTDSYEQYF. The CDR3 bases are TGTGCCAGCAGTGCATTGACAGACTCCTACGAGCAGTACTTC. This chain uses TRBV6-1 with TRBJ2-7, with D perhaps TRBD1 (5 bases). The CDR3 sequence is 14 residues long. The germline CDR1 and CDR2 sequences are MNHNS and SASEGT. V was cut by 4 bases and J by 0 bases, with 10 bases left in between.

This clonotype was detected ten times or more. The chain combines TRBV20-1 with TRBJ2-7, with D unclear. This CDR3 has 14 residues. V lost 3 bases to trimming and J lost 4 bases, with 16 bases between them. Germline CDR1 and CDR2: DFQATT and SNEGSKA (reference sequence). The CDR3 reads CSARSGHNDYEQYF. In DNA form, the CDR3 reads TGCAGTGCTAGGTCCGGCCACAATGATTACGAGCAGTACTTC.

V and J are TRBV20-1 and TRBJ1-2; tentatively, D is TRBD1 (6 bases). The germline gives CDR1 DFQATT, CDR2 SNEGSKA (reference sequence). V was shortened by 4 bases and J by 8 bases, with 17 bases between the two germline ends. This CDR3 is built from 13 residues. CDR3 amino acids: CSATDSFPRGYTF. In nucleotides, the CDR3 is TGCAGTGCTACGGACAGCTTTCCGAGGGGCTACACCTTC.

This clonotype was picked up many times. V is TRBV28 and J is TRBJ1-5; D remains ambiguous. Trimming pared 6 bases from V and 11 bases from J, leaving 20 bases between. The CDR3 is made up of 14 amino acids. The germline gives CDR1 MDHEN, CDR2 SYDVKM. CDR3 in DNA: TGTGCCAGCAGAGCCCCGACGGACCGAGGAGCCCAGCATTTT. Residues: CASRAPTDRGAQHF.

This clonotype has just a few counts. The chain is built from TRBV19 and TRBJ1-2, with D maybe TRBD1 (5 bases). Germline V gives CDR1 LNHDA, CDR2 SQIVND (reference sequence). The CDR3 is 13 amino acids. The V gene lost 9 bases and the J gene lost 4 bases, with 15 bases spanning the gap. The CDR3 DNA sequence: TGTGCCAGCAATACAGGATTAGTCTATGGCTACACCTTC. It specifies CASNTGLVYGYTF.

This clonotype was counted at least ten times. The V and J genes are TRBV2 and TRBJ2-7; tentatively, D is TRBD1 (6 bases). V was clipped by 5 bases and J by 2 bases, with 10 bases between them. The germline V gene encodes CDR1 SNHLY and CDR2 FYNNEI. CDR3 length: 13 amino acids. CDR3 in DNA: TGTGCCAGCAGTTGGACAGTTGCCTACGAGCAGTACTTC. Its protein product is CASSWTVAYEQYF.